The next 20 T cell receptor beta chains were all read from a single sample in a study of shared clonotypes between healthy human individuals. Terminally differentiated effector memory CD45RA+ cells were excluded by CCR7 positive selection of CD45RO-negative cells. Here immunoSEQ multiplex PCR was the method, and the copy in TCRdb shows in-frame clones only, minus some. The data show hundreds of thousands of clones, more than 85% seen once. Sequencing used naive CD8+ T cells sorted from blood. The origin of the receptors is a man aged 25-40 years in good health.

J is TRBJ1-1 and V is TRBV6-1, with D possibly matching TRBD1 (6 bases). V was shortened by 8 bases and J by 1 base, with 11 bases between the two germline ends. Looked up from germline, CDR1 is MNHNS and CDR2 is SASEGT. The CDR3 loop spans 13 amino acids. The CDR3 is CASSRGANTEAFF. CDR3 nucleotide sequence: TGTGCCAGCTCTCGGGGGGCGAACACTGAAGCTTTCTTT.

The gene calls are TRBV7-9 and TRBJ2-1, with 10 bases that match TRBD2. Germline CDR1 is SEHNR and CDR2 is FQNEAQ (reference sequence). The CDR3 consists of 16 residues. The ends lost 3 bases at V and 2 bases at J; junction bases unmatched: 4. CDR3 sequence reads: CASSFWTSGPYNEQFF. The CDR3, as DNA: TGTGCCAGCAGCTTTTGGACTAGCGGACCCTACAATGAGCAGTTCTTC.

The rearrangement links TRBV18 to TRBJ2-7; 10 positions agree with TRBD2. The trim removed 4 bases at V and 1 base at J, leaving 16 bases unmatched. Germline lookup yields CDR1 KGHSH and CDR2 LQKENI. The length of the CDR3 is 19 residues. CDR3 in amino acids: CASSLRLGLAGDRSYEQYF. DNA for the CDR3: TGTGCCAGCTCACTACGCTTGGGGCTAGCGGGAGATCGTTCCTACGAGCAGTACTTC.

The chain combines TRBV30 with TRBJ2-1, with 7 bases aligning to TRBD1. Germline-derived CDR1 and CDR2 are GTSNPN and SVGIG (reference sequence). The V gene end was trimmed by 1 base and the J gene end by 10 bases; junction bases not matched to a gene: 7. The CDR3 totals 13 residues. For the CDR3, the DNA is TGTGCCTGGAGTGAGACAGGGTCAGGGGAGCAGTTCTTC. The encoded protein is CAWSETGSGEQFF.

CDR3 DNA: TGTGCCAGCAGCTTGGCCCCGATTGAGCAGTTCTTC. It encodes CASSLAPIEQFF. The genes are TRBV5-4 and TRBJ2-1; D remains ambiguous. Germline CDR1 and CDR2: SGHNT and YYREEE (reference sequence). V gave up 0 bases and J gave up 9 bases, with 7 bases separating them. CDR3 length equals 12 residues.

In DNA, the CDR3 is TGTGCCAGCAGTTTCGACACCCCCTACGAGCAGTACTTC. Its protein is CASSFDTPYEQYF. This chain uses TRBV6-1 with TRBJ2-7; D uncertain. V gave up 5 bases and J gave up 2 bases, with 10 bases separating them. The CDR3 contains 13 residues. CDR1 MNHNS and CDR2 SASEGT come from the germline V gene.

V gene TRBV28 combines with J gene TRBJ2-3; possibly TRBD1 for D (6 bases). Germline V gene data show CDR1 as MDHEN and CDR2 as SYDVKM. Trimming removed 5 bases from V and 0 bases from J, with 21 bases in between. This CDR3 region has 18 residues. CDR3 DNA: TGTGCCAGCAGTCCACCCTCCCTTAGACAGGCTAGCACAGATACGCAGTATTTT. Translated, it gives CASSPPSLRQASTDTQYF. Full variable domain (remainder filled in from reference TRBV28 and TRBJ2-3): DVKVTQSSRYLVKRTGEKVFLECVQDMDHENMFWYRQDPGLGLRLIYFSYDVKMKEKGDIPEGYSVSREKKERFSLILESASTNQTSMYLCASSPPSLRQASTDTQYFGPGTRLTVL.

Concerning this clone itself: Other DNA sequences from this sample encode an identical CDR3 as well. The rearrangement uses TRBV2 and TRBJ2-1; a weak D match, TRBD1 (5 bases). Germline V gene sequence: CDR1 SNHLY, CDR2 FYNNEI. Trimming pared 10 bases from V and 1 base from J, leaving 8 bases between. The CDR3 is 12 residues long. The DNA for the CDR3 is TGTGCCACCCAGGGATCCTACAATGAGCAGTTCTTC. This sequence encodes CATQGSYNEQFF. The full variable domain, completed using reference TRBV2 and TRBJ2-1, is EPEVTQTPSHQVTQMGQEVILRCVPISNHLYFYWYRQILGQKVEFLVSFYNNEISEKSEIFDDQFSVERPDGSNFTLKIRSTKLEDSAMYFCATQGSYNEQFFGPGTRLTVL.

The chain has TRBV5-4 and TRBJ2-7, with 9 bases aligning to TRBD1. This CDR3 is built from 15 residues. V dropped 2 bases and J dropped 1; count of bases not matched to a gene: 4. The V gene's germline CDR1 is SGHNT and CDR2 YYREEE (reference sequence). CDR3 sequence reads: CASSFRQGGSYEQYF. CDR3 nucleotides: TGTGCCAGCAGCTTTCGACAGGGGGGTTCCTACGAGCAGTACTTC. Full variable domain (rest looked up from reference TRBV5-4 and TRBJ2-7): ETGVTQSPTHLIKTRGQQVTLRCSSQSGHNTVSWYQQALGQGPQFIFQYYREEENGRGNFPPRFSGLQFPNYSSELNVNALELDDSALYLCASSFRQGGSYEQYFGPGTRLTVT.

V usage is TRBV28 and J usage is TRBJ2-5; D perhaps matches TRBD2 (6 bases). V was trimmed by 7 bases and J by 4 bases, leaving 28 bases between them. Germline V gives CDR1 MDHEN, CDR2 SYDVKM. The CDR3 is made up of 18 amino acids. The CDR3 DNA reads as TGTGCCAGCAACCCTCTCGAATCGACTAGATCTTCGGGAGAGACCCAGTACTTC. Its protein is CASNPLESTRSSGETQYF.

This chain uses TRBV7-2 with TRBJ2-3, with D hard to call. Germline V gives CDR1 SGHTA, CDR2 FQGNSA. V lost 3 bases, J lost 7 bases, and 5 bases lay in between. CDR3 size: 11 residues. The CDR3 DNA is TGTGCCAGCAGCTTCACTAATACGCAGTATTTT. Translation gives CASSFTNTQYF. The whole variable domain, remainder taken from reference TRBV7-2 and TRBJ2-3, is GAGVSQSPSNKVTEKGKDVELRCDPISGHTALYWYRQSLGQGLEFLIYFQGNSAPDKSGLPSDRFSAERTGGSVSTLTIQRTQQEDSAVYLCASSFTNTQYFGPGTRLTVL.

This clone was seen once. The CDR3 DNA is TGTGCCAGCAGCGGGGGAGCCTCAGGGAGCTGGGTAGATCAGCCCCAGCATTTT. It is translated as CASSGGASGSWVDQPQHF. The chain recombines TRBV5-6 with TRBJ1-5, with D perhaps matching TRBD1 (5 bases). CDR1 SGHDT and CDR2 YYEEEE come from the germline V gene. V lost 4 bases to trimming and J lost 5 bases, with 25 bases between them. The CDR3 is 18 residues long.

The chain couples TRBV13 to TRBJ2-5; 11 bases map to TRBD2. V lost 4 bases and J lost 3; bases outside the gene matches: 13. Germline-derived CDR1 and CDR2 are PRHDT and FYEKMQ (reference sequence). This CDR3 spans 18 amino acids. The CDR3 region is CASSSRTSGLRGKETQYF. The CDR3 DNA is TGTGCCAGCAGCTCTCGGACTAGCGGGCTCCGGGGGAAAGAGACCCAGTACTTC.

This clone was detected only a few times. The CDR3 loop is CASSYALGQPQHF. Written as DNA, the CDR3 is TGTGCCAGCAGTTATGCCCTAGGGCAGCCCCAGCATTTT. V gene TRBV6-5 combines with J gene TRBJ1-5; no clear D gene. The CDR3 is made up of 13 amino acids. V was clipped by 3 bases and J by 7 bases, with 10 bases between them. Germline V gene lookup returns CDR1 MNHEY and CDR2 SVGAGI.

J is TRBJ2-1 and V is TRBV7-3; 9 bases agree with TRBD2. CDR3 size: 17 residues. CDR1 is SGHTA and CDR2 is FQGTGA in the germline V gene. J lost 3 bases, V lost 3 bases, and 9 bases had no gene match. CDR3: CASSLAPLTSGYNEQFF. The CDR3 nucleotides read TGTGCCAGCAGCTTGGCCCCTCTGACTAGCGGCTACAATGAGCAGTTCTTC. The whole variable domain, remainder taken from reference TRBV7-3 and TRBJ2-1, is GAGVSQTPSNKVTEKGKYVELRCDPISGHTALYWYRQSLGQGPEFLIYFQGTGAADDSGLPNDRFFAVRPEGSVSTLKIQRTERGDSAVYLCASSLAPLTSGYNEQFFGPGTRLTVL.

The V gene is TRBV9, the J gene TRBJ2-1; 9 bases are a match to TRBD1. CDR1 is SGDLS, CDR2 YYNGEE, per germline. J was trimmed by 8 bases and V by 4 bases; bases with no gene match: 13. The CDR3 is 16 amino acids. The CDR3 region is CASSLRSQGAMYEQFF. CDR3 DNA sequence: TGTGCCAGCAGCCTACGGTCACAGGGGGCGATGTATGAGCAGTTCTTC.

The chain's CDR3 is CASSLGTGLEQYF. In DNA, the CDR3 is TGTGCCAGCAGCTTGGGGACAGGGTTAGAGCAGTACTTC. The chain has TRBV5-6 and TRBJ2-7; 8 nucleotides agree with TRBD1. The J segment lost 7 bases and the V segment lost 0 bases, leaving 3 bases of the junction unmatched. This CDR3 is 13 amino acids long. CDR1 SGHDT and CDR2 YYEEEE come from the germline V gene.

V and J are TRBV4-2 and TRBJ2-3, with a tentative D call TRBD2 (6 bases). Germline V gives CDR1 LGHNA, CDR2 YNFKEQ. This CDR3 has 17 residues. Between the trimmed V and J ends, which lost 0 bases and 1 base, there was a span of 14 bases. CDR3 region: CASSQDEAGSGTDTQYF. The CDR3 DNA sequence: TGTGCCAGCAGCCAAGATGAGGCCGGGAGCGGCACAGATACGCAGTATTTT.

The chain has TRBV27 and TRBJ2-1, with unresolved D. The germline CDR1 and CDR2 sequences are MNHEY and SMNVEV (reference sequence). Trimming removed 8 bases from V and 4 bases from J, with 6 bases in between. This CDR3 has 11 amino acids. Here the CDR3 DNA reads TGTGCCAGCGGGCAATACAATGAGCAGTTCTTC. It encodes CASGQYNEQFF.

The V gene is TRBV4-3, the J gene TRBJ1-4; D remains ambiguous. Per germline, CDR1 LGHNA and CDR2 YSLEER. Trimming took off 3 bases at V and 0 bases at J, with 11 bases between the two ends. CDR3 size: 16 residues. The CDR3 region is CASSQGGVTTNEKLFF. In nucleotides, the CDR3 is TGCGCCAGCAGCCAGGGCGGGGTCACAACTAATGAAAAACTGTTTTTT.